A selection of T cell receptor beta chains follows, all from one sample in a study of beta chain features in type 1 diabetes. TCRdb's copy holds only in-frame clones and misses some; the assay was immunoSEQ multiplex PCR. The sample contains 55,000 to 80,000 clones, roughly 49% of which appear only once. Material for sequencing was central memory CD4+ T cells from blood. The receptors stem from a man aged 30 to 45 with type 1 diabetes. CDR3s include the opening cysteine and the closing phenylalanine or tryptophan. The order of the fields is V gene, clone size, CDR3 length, J gene, D gene, CDR3 protein, CDR3 DNA. D genes are given only for firm matches. Only some rows state a clone size, as once, few, many or a class for expanded clones.

>TRBV5-5|.|15|TRBJ2-3|.
CASSEEGQSTDTQYF
TGTGCCAGCAGCGAAGAGGGTCAAAGCACAGATACGCAGTATTTT
>TRBV5-1|few|14|TRBJ2-1|TRBD2
CASRPAGGYNEQFF
TGCGCCAGCAGGCCAGCGGGAGGCTACAATGAGCAGTTCTTC
>TRBV15|few|16|TRBJ2-7|.
CATSTTLRQETYEQYF
TGTGCCACCAGCACTACCCTTCGACAGGAGACCTACGAGCAGTACTTC
>TRBV4-2|.|17|TRBJ2-2|TRBD1
CASSQDQGTGHTGELFF
TGTGCCAGCAGCCAAGATCAAGGGACAGGTCACACCGGGGAGCTGTTTTTT
>TRBV30|.|15|TRBJ2-3|.
CAWSRPGSNTDTQYF
TGTGCCTGGTCCAGGCCGGGATCCAACACAGATACGCAGTATTTT
>TRBV11-3|few|17|TRBJ2-3|.
CASSLRRTGRSTDTQYF
TGTGCCAGCAGCTTACGGCGAACAGGCAGGAGCACAGATACGCAGTATTTT
>TRBV19|.|15|TRBJ2-1|TRBD2
CASSILAGGRNEQFF
TGTGCCAGTAGTATTCTAGCGGGGGGCCGAAATGAGCAGTTCTTC
>TRBV6-1|.|14|TRBJ2-2|.
CASSESGNTGELFF
TGTGCCAGCAGTGAGTCAGGAAACACCGGGGAGCTGTTTTTT
>TRBV10-3|.|15|TRBJ2-1|TRBD2
CAISEVAGGLNEQFF
TGTGCCATCAGTGAGGTAGCGGGGGGGCTCAATGAGCAGTTCTTC
>TRBV10-3|few|16|TRBJ1-1|.
CAISAGQPLLNTEAFF
TGTGCCATCAGTGCCGGACAGCCCCTCTTGAACACTGAAGCTTTCTTT
>TRBV15|.|12|TRBJ1-5|.
CATSRDSQPQHF
TGTGCCACCAGCAGAGATAGCCAGCCCCAGCATTTT
>TRBV7-9|few|16|TRBJ2-7|.
CASSPLQADSSYEQYF
TGTGCCAGCAGCCCTCTCCAGGCCGACAGCTCCTACGAGCAGTACTTC
>TRBV5-1|few|14|TRBJ1-1|TRBD1
CASSIQGMNTEAFF
TGCGCCAGCAGCATACAGGGGATGAACACTGAAGCTTTCTTT
>TRBV19|many|13|TRBJ2-5|TRBD2
CASKASGGETQYF
TGTGCCAGTAAGGCTAGCGGGGGAGAGACCCAGTACTTC
>TRBV6-1|.|14|TRBJ2-1|.
CASSGWDDPGVQFF
TGTGCCAGCAGTGGTTGGGACGACCCGGGGGTGCAGTTCTTC
>TRBV2|.|12|TRBJ1-1|.
CASSTVGTEAFF
TGTGCCAGCAGCACGGTCGGCACTGAAGCTTTCTTT
>TRBV5-1|.|14|TRBJ2-2|.
CASSLAQGTGELFF
TGCGCCAGCAGCTTGGCGCAGGGCACCGGGGAGCTGTTTTTT
>TRBV7-2|.|14|TRBJ1-5|.
CASSPRGRNQPQHF
TGTGCCAGCAGCCCGCGGGGGAGGAATCAGCCCCAGCATTTT
>TRBV5-1|.|15|TRBJ2-3|TRBD1
CASSPDRGHTDTQYF
TGCGCCAGCAGTCCTGACAGGGGGCACACAGATACGCAGTATTTT
>TRBV5-1|.|15|TRBJ2-5|.
CASSLATGVQETQYF
TGCGCCAGCAGCTTGGCCACAGGCGTCCAAGAGACCCAGTACTTC
>TRBV5-6|few|15|TRBJ2-7|TRBD2
CASSYGLAGYYEQYF
TGTGCCAGCAGTTACGGACTAGCGGGCTACTACGAGCAGTACTTC
>TRBV5-1|.|17|TRBJ2-6|TRBD1
CASSLGDRVSGANVLTF
TGCGCCAGCAGCTTGGGGGACAGGGTGTCTGGGGCCAACGTCCTGACTTTC
>TRBV11-1|.|14|TRBJ2-1|TRBD2
CASSLRGSGNEQFF
TGTGCCAGCAGCTTACGCGGGAGCGGCAATGAGCAGTTCTTC
>TRBV2|.|13|TRBJ2-3|.
CASSPQSTDTQYF
TGTGCCAGCAGTCCACAGAGCACAGATACGCAGTATTTT
>TRBV29-1|.|14|TRBJ2-7|TRBD1
CSARTGTSVDEQYF
TGCAGCGCCAGGACAGGGACGAGTGTGGACGAGCAGTACTTC
>TRBV6-5|.|14|TRBJ1-2|TRBD1
CASSPGTGLHGYTF
TGTGCCAGCAGTCCCGGGACAGGGTTACACGGCTACACCTTC
>TRBV19|.|17|TRBJ2-7|TRBD2
CASSTALAGDLSYEQYF
TGTGCCAGTAGTACCGCTCTAGCGGGAGACCTCTCCTACGAGCAGTACTTC
>TRBV5-1|.|15|TRBJ2-1|TRBD2
CASSFRLAEGNEQFF
TGCGCCAGCAGCTTTAGGCTAGCGGAGGGCAATGAGCAGTTCTTC
>TRBV7-8|few|14|TRBJ1-1|.
CASSLGALNTEAFF
TGTGCCAGCAGCTTAGGGGCCCTGAACACTGAAGCTTTCTTT
>TRBV5-1|few|16|TRBJ2-7|TRBD1
CASRSNPGTGVDEQYF
TGCGCCAGCAGGTCTAACCCCGGGACAGGGGTCGACGAGCAGTACTTC
>TRBV7-9|once|13|TRBJ1-2|.
CASSPVGGSGYTF
TGTGCCAGCAGCCCAGTCGGGGGTAGCGGCTACACCTTC
>TRBV7-2|.|13|TRBJ2-7|.
CASSFRATYEQYF
TGTGCCAGCAGCTTCAGGGCAACCTACGAGCAGTACTTC
>TRBV19|.|12|TRBJ1-1|.
CASSIGEFQAFF
TGTGCCAGTAGTATCGGAGAGTTCCAGGCTTTCTTT
>TRBV11-2|.|13|TRBJ1-6|.
CASSRGLSSPLHF
TGTGCCAGCAGCAGGGGGTTGAGTTCACCCCTCCACTTT
>TRBV5-1|few|16|TRBJ2-2|TRBD1
CASSLRGGQNTGELFF
TGCGCCAGCAGCTTGAGAGGGGGCCAGAACACCGGGGAGCTGTTTTTT
>TRBV7-2|.|15|TRBJ2-5|TRBD2
CASSFPAGVVKTQYF
TGTGCCAGCAGCTTTCCAGCGGGAGTGGTAAAGACCCAGTACTTC
>TRBV5-1|few|14|TRBJ2-5|.
CASSLGPGGETQYF
TGCGCCAGCAGCTTGGGGCCGGGTGGAGAGACCCAGTACTTC
>TRBV18|.|15|TRBJ2-7|.
CASSPPGSVDYEQYF
TGTGCCAGCTCACCACCGGGGAGTGTGGACTACGAGCAGTACTTC